The 23 T cell receptor beta chains listed next were all sequenced from one sample in a study of T cells in Graves' hyperthyroidism and ophthalmopathy. RNA transcripts yielded amplified TCR beta CDR3 regions. TCR CDR3 underwent first-round RT-PCR with the HTBI primer set. TCRdb recomputed calls from the multiplex PCR reads with MiXCR, one row per CDR3 protein. The sample consists of approximately 500,000 distinct CDR3 sequences, roughly 50% of them appearing once. Sequencing input: peripheral blood or thyroid tissue (not recorded which). These TCRs come from a woman aged 18-30 years with Graves' hyperthyroidism.

Regarding this clonotype: This sequence may be a read error, since a much larger clone differs from it by one base. The chain joins TRBV14 to TRBJ2-2; tentative D call: TRBD2 (7 bases). CDR1 SGHDN and CDR2 FVKESK come from the germline V gene. The CDR3 has 16 amino acids. CDR3: CASSQFAGAPTGELCF. The CDR3, as DNA: TGTGCCAGCAGCCAATTTGCGGGGGCGCCCACCGGGGAGCTGTGTTTT.

This clonotype was detected many times. The rearrangement uses TRBV6-1 and TRBJ1-1, with TRBD1 as a possible D gene (6 bases). CDR3 length: 14 amino acids. The V end was cut by 4 bases, the J end by 4 bases, with 13 bases between. Germline CDR1 MNHNS, CDR2 SASEGT. The CDR3 is CASSGGGILTEAFF. The CDR3 DNA sequence: TGTGCCAGCAGTGGAGGGGGAATTCTCACTGAAGCTTTCTTT.

The rearrangement links TRBV7-7 to TRBJ2-2; 7 bases line up with TRBD1. Germline values: CDR1 SSHAT, CDR2 FNYEAQ (reference sequence). CDR3 size: 13 residues. V dropped 5 bases and J dropped 7; count of bases not matched to a gene: 4. In DNA form, the CDR3 reads TGTGCCAGCAGCAACCGACAGGGCGGGGAGCTGTTTTTT. Translated, it gives CASSNRQGGELFF.

This clonotype was picked up one time. This chain uses TRBV7-2 with TRBJ1-1; tentative D call: TRBD1 (5 bases). CDR3 size: 13 residues. Trimming left V 5 bases short and J 7 bases short, with 14 bases between. Germline V gives CDR1 SGHTA, CDR2 FQGNSA. CDR3 amino acids: CASSRPGGGEAFF. The CDR3 nucleotides read TGTGCCAGCAGCCGCCCTGGGGGTGGTGAAGCTTTCTTT.

Remarks on this clonotype: At one of its ends the junction is not consistent with the germline gene, which may arise from a read error. J is TRBJ1-1 and V is TRBV2; maybe TRBD1 (5 bases). This CDR3 contains 14 residues. In germline, CDR1 is SNHLY, CDR2 FYNNEI. This CDR3 reads CASSPTGGNTETFF. For the CDR3, the DNA is TGTGCCAGCAGTCCAACGGGGGGGAACACTGAAACTTTCTTT.

The table lists this clonotype with a few counts. The chain joins TRBV6-2 or TRBV6-3 to TRBJ2-5; D is possibly TRBD1 (5 bases). There are 16 residues in the CDR3. V lost 4 bases, J lost 2 bases, and 17 bases lay in between. Germline CDR1 is MNHEY and CDR2 is SVGEGT. CDR3 amino acids: CASSWEGVRFQETQYF. The CDR3 coding sequence is TGTGCCAGCAGTTGGGAAGGGGTCCGGTTTCAAGAGACCCAGTACTTC.

This clonotype was seen many times. The chain combines TRBV7-2 with TRBJ2-5; D gene unclear. The CDR3 spans 12 residues. V dropped 5 bases and J dropped 5 bases, with 9 bases sitting between them. The germline V gene has CDR1 SGHTA and CDR2 FQGNSA. In nucleotides, the CDR3 is TGTGCCAGCAGCGGATATAGGGAGACCCAGTACTTC. This sequence encodes CASSGYRETQYF.

This clonotype occurred many times. The junction and the germline gene differ at one end; a read error may be behind it. V is TRBV20-1 and J is TRBJ2-5; TRBD2 aligns across 16 bases. The CDR3 is 16 amino acids. CDR1 and CDR2 (germline): DFQATT, SNEGSKA (reference sequence). The CDR3 protein is CSAPGTSGRAQKTQYF. DNA for the CDR3: TGCAGTGCTCCGGGGACTAGCGGGAGGGCCCAAAAGACCCAGTACTTC.

Comment on this clonotype: Since a much larger clone is just one base distant, this may be a read error. The CDR3 bases are TGTGCCAGCAGTTGGAGACGGGGGAGCACTGAAGCTTTCTTT. It specifies CASSWRRGSTEAFF. The chain joins TRBV12-3 or TRBV12-4 to TRBJ1-1, with D possibly matching TRBD1 (5 bases). V gave up 4 bases and J gave up 4 bases, with 13 bases separating them. This CDR3 is 14 amino acids long.

This rearrangement joins TRBV19 to TRBJ2-7; 7 bases are shared with TRBD2. V dropped 2 bases and J dropped 6; count of bases not matched to a gene: 16. This CDR3 is built from 17 residues. Per germline, CDR1 LNHDA and CDR2 SQIVND (reference sequence). Written as DNA, the CDR3 is TGTGCCAGTAGTATAAGAGTCGCTAGCGGCCGTCCCCGCGAGCAGTACTTC. Translation: CASSIRVASGRPREQYF.

This clonotype was recorded at least ten times. This chain connects TRBV4-3 to TRBJ2-7, with D maybe TRBD1 (6 bases). CDR1 is LGHNA, CDR2 YSLEER, per germline. Trimming left V 0 bases short and J 5 bases short, with 17 bases between. This CDR3 region has 16 residues. This CDR3 is CASSQDLGWGHHEQYF. The DNA of the CDR3 is TGCGCCAGCAGCCAAGATCTTGGGTGGGGGCACCACGAGCAGTACTTC.

V is TRBV12-3 or TRBV12-4 and J is TRBJ2-6; the match to TRBD1 covers 7 bases. The CDR3 sequence is 14 residues long. Losses at the gene ends were 6 bases for V and 11 bases for J; bases not matched to a gene: 10. The CDR3 region has the DNA TGTGCCAGCAGCCCGATAGGGACAGCCTACGTCCTGACTTTC. This encodes CASSPIGTAYVLTF.

The table lists this clonotype with many counts. The gene calls are TRBV18 and TRBJ1-4; no firm D call. The V end was cut by 3 bases, the J end by 13 bases, with 9 bases between. The CDR3 totals 11 residues. Germline V lookup: CDR1 KGHSH, CDR2 LQKENI. Here the CDR3 DNA reads TGTGCCAGCTCACCCGGGGAAGTACTGTTTTTT. Translating it yields CASSPGEVLFF.

Points on this clonotype: A much larger clone differs from this one at a single base, so this may be a read error. As the CDR3 is not closed by the conserved phenylalanine or tryptophan, this likely results from a read error. The V and J genes are TRBV4-1 and TRBJ2-2, with 7 bases lining up with TRBD1. This CDR3 contains 17 residues. Germline-derived CDR1 and CDR2 are MGHRA and YSYEKL. V shed 3 bases, J shed 1 base, and the junction held 8 bases outside the gene matches. The CDR3 reads CASSQHPGTVNTGELFC. In nucleotides, the CDR3 is TGCGCCAGCAGCCAGCACCCCGGGACAGTGAACACCGGGGAGCTGTTTTGT.

V gene TRBV20-1 combines with J gene TRBJ1-5; D might be TRBD1 (5 bases). The ends were cut back, 3 bases at V and 14 bases at J, with 23 bases in the middle. Germline lookup yields CDR1 DFQATT and CDR2 SNEGSKA (reference sequence). This CDR3 has 14 amino acids. CDR3 residues: CSASEPGTSGYEHF. In DNA form, the CDR3 reads TGCAGTGCTAGCGAACCCGGGACTAGCGGCTACGAGCATTTT.

This clonotype came up many times. V is TRBV14 and J is TRBJ1-2; D is perhaps TRBD1 (6 bases). The V end was cut by 3 bases, the J end by 4 bases, with 15 bases between. The CDR3 has 15 amino acids. The germline V gene encodes CDR1 SGHDN and CDR2 FVKESK. CDR3 sequence (DNA): TGTGCCAGCAGCCACCTCAAGACAGGAGTCTATGGCTACACCTTC. This translates into CASSHLKTGVYGYTF.

J is TRBJ2-7 and V is TRBV12-3 or TRBV12-4; D ambiguous. There are 15 residues in the CDR3. With 6 bases removed from V and 2 bases from J, the gap between germline ends came to 17 bases. Here the CDR3 DNA reads TGTGCCAGCAGCGTCCATCCAGACTCGGCCTACGAGCAGTACTTC. Amino acids: CASSVHPDSAYEQYF.

The CDR3 protein is CSVATDQETQHF. As DNA, the CDR3 is TGCAGCGTTGCGACAGACCAAGAGACCCAGCATTTT. This rearrangement joins TRBV29-1 to TRBJ1-5; weak D call: TRBD1 (5 bases). Germline CDR1 SQVTM, CDR2 ANQGSEA. The CDR3 totals 12 residues. V lost 4 bases, J lost 11 bases, and 15 bases lay in between. Complete variable domain (other parts from reference TRBV29-1 and TRBJ1-5): SAVISQKPSRDICQRGTSLTIQCQVDSQVTMMFWYRQQPGQSLTLIATANQGSEATYESGFVIDKFPISRPNLTFSTLTVSNMSPEDSSIYLCSVATDQETQHFGDGTRLSIL.

This clonotype was seen at least ten times. V usage is TRBV20-1 and J usage is TRBJ1-1, with 8 bases lining up with TRBD1. The CDR3 extends over 14 amino acids. J lost 2 bases, V lost 3 bases, and 5 bases had no gene match. The germline CDR1 and CDR2 sequences are DFQATT and SNEGSKA (reference sequence). The CDR3 nucleotides are TGCAGTGCTAGGGCAACAGGGGGAAACACTGAAGCTTTCTTT. Translation: CSARATGGNTEAFF.

The rearrangement uses TRBV19 and TRBJ2-3; 9 nucleotides line up with TRBD2. The CDR3 is 16 residues long. Germline V gene sequence: CDR1 LNHDA, CDR2 SQIVND (reference sequence). V lost 2 bases and J lost 2; bases outside the gene matches: 5. The CDR3 nucleotides read TGTGCCAGTAGTATACGGCTAGCGGGACTCACAGATACGCAGTATTTT. It translates to CASSIRLAGLTDTQYF.

The J gene is TRBJ1-6, the V gene TRBV19, with 7 bases fitting TRBD1. CDR3 length: 15 amino acids. V trimming: 4 bases; J trimming: 6 bases; junction bases outside the gene matches: 6. Germline V gene sequence: CDR1 LNHDA, CDR2 SQIVND (reference sequence). CDR3 sequence (DNA): TGTGCCAGTAGTACGCCCTGGGACAGTAATTCACCCCTCCACTTT. Its translation is CASSTPWDSNSPLHF. The variable domain in full, with the rest retrieved from reference TRBV19 and TRBJ1-6, is DGGITQSPKYLFRKEGQNVTLSCEQNLNHDAMYWYRQDPGQGLRLIYYSQIVNDFQKGDIAEGYSVSREKKESFPLTVTSAQKNPTAFYLCASSTPWDSNSPLHFGNGTRLTVT.

J is TRBJ1-5 and V is TRBV7-2; TRBD1 matches at 11 bases. CDR1 is SGHTA, CDR2 FQGNSA, per germline. This CDR3 region has 15 residues. J lost 9 bases, V lost 3 bases, and 7 bases had no gene match. Written as DNA, the CDR3 is TGTGCCAGCAGCTTGTGGACAGGGGGCATTCCGCCCCAGCATTTT. Amino acid sequence: CASSLWTGGIPPQHF.

This clonotype was picked up a small number of times. The chain links TRBV2 to TRBJ1-5, with D maybe TRBD1 (6 bases). Germline-derived CDR1 and CDR2 are SNHLY and FYNNEI. Trimming pared 5 bases from V and 7 bases from J, leaving 21 bases between. The CDR3 consists of 16 residues. CDR3 nucleotides: TGTGCCAGCAGTCTCCTATCGGGGGGCCTCGGGCAGCCCCAGCATTTT. Residues: CASSLLSGGLGQPQHF.